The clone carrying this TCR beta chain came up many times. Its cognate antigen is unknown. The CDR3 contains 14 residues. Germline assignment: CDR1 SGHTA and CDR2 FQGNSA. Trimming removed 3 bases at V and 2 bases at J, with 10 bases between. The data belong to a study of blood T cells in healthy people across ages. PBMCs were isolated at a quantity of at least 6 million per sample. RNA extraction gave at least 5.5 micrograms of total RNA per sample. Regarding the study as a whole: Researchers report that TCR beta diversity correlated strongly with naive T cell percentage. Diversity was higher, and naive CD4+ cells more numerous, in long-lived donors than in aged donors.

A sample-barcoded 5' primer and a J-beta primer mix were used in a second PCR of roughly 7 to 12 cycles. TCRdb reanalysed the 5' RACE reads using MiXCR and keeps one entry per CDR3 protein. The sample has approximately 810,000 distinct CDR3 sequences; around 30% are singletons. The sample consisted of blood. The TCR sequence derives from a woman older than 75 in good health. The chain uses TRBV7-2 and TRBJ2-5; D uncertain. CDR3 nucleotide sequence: TGTGCCAGCAGCTTGGGGTGGGCTCAAGAGACCCAGTACTTC. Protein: CASSLGWAQETQYF.